This TCR beta chain emerged from a study of PD-L1 blockade in urothelial cancer. Study information: In terms of prior chemotherapy, patients had received 0 to 3 regimens.

Trimming took 0 bases from V and 6 from J, leaving 17 bases between them. The length of the CDR3 is 16 residues. The V gene's germline CDR1 is SGDLS and CDR2 YYNGEE. Time point here: peripheral blood 6 weeks after treatment start. Using immunoSEQ multiplex PCR, the repertoire was profiled, and TCRdb retains in-frame clones only, with some absent. The sample contains about 41,000 clones, roughly 85% of which appear only once. The receptor was isolated from a man in his 70s with urothelial cancer. The rearrangement uses TRBV9 and TRBJ2-3; the D gene is possibly TRBD2 (7 bases). This material consisted of PBMCs, taken around atezolizumab (anti-PD-L1) treatment. The CDR3 reads CASSVGFGGAPDTQYF. Here the CDR3 DNA reads TGTGCCAGCAGCGTAGGGTTTGGGGGGGCCCCGGATACGCAGTATTTT. Drawing the rest from reference TRBV9 and TRBJ2-3, the complete variable domain is DSGVTQTPKHLITATGQRVTLRCSPRSGDLSVYWYQQSLDQGLQFLIQYYNGEERAKGNILERFSAQQFPDLHSELNLSSLELGDSALYFCASSVGFGGAPDTQYFGPGTRLTVL.